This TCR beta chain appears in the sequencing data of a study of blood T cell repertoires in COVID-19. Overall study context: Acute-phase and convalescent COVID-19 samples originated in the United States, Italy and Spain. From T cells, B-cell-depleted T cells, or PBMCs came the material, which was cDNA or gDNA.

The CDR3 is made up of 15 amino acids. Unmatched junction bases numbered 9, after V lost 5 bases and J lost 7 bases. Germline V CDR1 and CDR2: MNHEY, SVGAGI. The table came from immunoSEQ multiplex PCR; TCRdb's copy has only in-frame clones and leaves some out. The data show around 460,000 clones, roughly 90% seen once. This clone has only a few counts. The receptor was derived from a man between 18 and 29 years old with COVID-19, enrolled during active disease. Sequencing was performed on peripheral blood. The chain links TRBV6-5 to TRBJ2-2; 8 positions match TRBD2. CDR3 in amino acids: CASSIYTSGGGELFF. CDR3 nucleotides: TGTGCCAGCAGTATATATACTAGCGGAGGCGGGGAGCTGTTTTTT.